Listed below are T cell receptor beta chains from one sample, sequenced in a study of beta chain features in type 1 diabetes. TCRdb's table, derived via immunoSEQ multiplex PCR, lists solely in-frame clones and lacks some. The sample carries about 360,000 clones, over 10% recorded once. The sequencing input was naive CD4+ T cells from blood. The receptors derive from a young woman with type 1 diabetes. The conserved cysteine and the conserved F or W are not part of the CDR3 here. Each record gives: J gene, V gene, CDR3 protein.

TRBJ2-7 | TRBV18 | ASSQDRSAGEQY
TRBJ2-5 | TRBV25-1 | ASSEWQKETQY
TRBJ2-2 | TRBV7-3 | ASGETRRLTTGELF
TRBJ2-3 | TRBV5-1 | ASSPGVGVTDTQY
TRBJ1-5 | TRBV7-6 | ASSLGTVDQPQH
TRBJ1-2 | TRBV30 | AGNRDTVFGYT
TRBJ2-3 | TRBV29-1 | SVEERSGTDTQY
TRBJ2-1 | TRBV6-5 | ASSYGLANEQF
TRBJ1-2 | TRBV6-5 | ASSYDRRDYGYT
TRBJ2-1 | TRBV11-3 | ASSLGQRGVNEQF
TRBJ2-5 | TRBV5-4 | ASSLRQGQETQY
TRBJ1-4 | TRBV28 | ASSPGTGAEKLF
TRBJ2-2 | TRBV4-2 | ASSQVPTGDTGELF
TRBJ1-1 | TRBV29-1 | SVLTGGWKNTEAF
TRBJ2-3 | TRBV4-3 | ASSQAGSDTQY
TRBJ2-6 | TRBV7-9 | ASSIRQGDVLT
TRBJ2-1 | TRBV5-4 | ASSFIVRTSYNEQF
TRBJ2-5 | TRBV28 | ASNGAGTPKETQY
TRBJ1-4 | TRBV29-1 | SGGGTNEKLF
TRBJ2-7 | TRBV5-6 | ASSLPPMAEQY
TRBJ2-3 | TRBV7-2 | ASSVLAGAWAPDTQY
TRBJ2-1 | TRBV11-2 | ASSPGGQILTSPNEQF
TRBJ1-1 | TRBV30 | AWNPSRTPEMNTEAF
TRBJ2-7 | TRBV7-2 | ASSLGAVSSYEQY
TRBJ2-2 | TRBV5-1 | ASSAGQGTGELF
TRBJ2-7 | TRBV9 | ASSVAGDRSYEQY
TRBJ1-3 | TRBV30 | AWSVPLRDRVNTIY
TRBJ1-1 | TRBV5-6 | ASSRDRLVTEAF
TRBJ2-5 | TRBV5-1 | ASSLIERGPQETQY
TRBJ1-6 | TRBV21-1 | ASSTRTGDDSPLH
TRBJ1-4 | TRBV4-1 | ASSQERGSTNEKLF
NA | TRBV29-1 | SVEGQGRYEQY
TRBJ2-4 | TRBV5-1 | ASSFRDFENIQY
TRBJ2-4 | TRBV18 | ASSPTGAAKNIQY
TRBJ2-1 | TRBV4-2 | ASSQDLRRGGHEQF
TRBJ2-7 | TRBV18 | ASTTGTGVSYEQY
TRBJ2-3 | TRBV28 | ASSWTSGFDTQY
TRBJ2-5 | TRBV6-6 | ASSPGGPETQY
TRBJ2-1 | TRBV11-3 | ASSLDRYNEQF
TRBJ2-7 | TRBV18 | ASSPPGSYEQY
TRBJ2-3 | TRBV7-8 | ASSEAGSTDTQY
TRBJ1-1 | TRBV9 | ASSTGGRGHTEAF
TRBJ2-1 | TRBV7-9 | ASSLDPGFEKNEQF
TRBJ2-7 | TRBV19 | ASSGHYEQY
TRBJ1-1 | TRBV11-2 | ASSLGLAEAF
TRBJ2-5 | TRBV4-1 | ASSQGNGGGSGRARETQY
TRBJ2-7 | TRBV5-4 | ASSPTGNVPTGEQY
TRBJ2-3 | TRBV4-3 | ASSQLSGQATDTQY
TRBJ2-6 | TRBV7-8 | AAGQGLGANVLT
TRBJ2-7 | TRBV7-2 | ASSLGFGTGAWEQY
TRBJ2-3 | TRBV5-1 | ASSLRDRATDTQY
TRBJ2-7 | TRBV6-4 | ASSRDKGYEQY
NA | TRBV29-1 | SAWTGGAGTGSPYSYEQY
TRBJ2-7 | TRBV13 | ASSLDKGAAYEQY
TRBJ2-7 | TRBV28 | ASSSVSEQY
TRBJ1-1 | TRBV28 | ASSSPGQGNTEAF